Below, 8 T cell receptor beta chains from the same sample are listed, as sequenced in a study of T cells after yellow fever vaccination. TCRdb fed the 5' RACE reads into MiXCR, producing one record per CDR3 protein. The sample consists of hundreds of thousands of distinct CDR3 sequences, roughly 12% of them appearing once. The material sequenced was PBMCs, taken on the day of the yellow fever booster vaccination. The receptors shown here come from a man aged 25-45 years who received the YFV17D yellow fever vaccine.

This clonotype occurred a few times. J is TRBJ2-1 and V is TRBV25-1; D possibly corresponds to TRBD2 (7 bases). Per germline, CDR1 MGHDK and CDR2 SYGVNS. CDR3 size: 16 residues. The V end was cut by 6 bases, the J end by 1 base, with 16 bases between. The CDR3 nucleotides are TGTGCCAGCAGCTACGAGGGGGGGCGATCCTACAATGAGCAGTTCTTC. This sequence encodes CASSYEGGRSYNEQFF.

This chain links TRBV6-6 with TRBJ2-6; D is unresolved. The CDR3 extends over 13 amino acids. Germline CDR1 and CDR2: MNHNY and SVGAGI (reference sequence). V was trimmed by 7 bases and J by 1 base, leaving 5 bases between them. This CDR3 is CASTQSGANVLTF. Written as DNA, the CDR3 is TGTGCCAGCACGCAATCTGGGGCCAACGTCCTGACTTTC.

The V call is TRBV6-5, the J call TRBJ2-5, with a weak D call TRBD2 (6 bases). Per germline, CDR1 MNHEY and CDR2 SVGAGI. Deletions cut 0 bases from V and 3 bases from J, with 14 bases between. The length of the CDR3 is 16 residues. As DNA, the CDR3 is TGTGCCAGCAGTTACTCGGGCGGGACGAAAAAAGAGACCCAGTACTTC. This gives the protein CASSYSGGTKKETQYF.

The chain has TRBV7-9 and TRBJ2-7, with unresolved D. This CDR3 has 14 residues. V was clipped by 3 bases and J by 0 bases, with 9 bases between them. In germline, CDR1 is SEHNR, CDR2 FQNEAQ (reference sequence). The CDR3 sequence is CASSFGQHSYEQYF. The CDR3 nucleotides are TGTGCCAGCAGCTTCGGCCAGCACTCCTACGAGCAGTACTTC.

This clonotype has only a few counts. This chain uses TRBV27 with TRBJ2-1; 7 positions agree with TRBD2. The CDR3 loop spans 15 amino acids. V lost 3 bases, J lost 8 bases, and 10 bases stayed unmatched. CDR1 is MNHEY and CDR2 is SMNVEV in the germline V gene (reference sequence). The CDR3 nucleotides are TGTGCCAGCAGTTTTAGCGGGTGGGTGGAGCATGAGCAGTTCTTC. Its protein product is CASSFSGWVEHEQFF.

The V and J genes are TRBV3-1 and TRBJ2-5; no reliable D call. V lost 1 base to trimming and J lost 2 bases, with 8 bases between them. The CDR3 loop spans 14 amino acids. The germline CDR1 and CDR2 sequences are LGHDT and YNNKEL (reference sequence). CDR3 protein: CASSQVPVQETQYF. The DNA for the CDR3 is TGTGCCAGCAGCCAAGTTCCGGTACAAGAGACCCAGTACTTC.

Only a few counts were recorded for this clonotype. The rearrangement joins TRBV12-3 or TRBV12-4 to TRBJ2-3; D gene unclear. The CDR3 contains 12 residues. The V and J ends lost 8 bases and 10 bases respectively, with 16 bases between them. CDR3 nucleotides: TGTGCCAGCTCCTGGGCGGTTGGTCCGCAGTATTTT. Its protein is CASSWAVGPQYF.

The DNA of the CDR3 is TGTGCCAGCAGACCACCGGGACTAGCGTTTGAGCAGTTCTTC. Amino acids: CASRPPGLAFEQFF. This chain joins TRBV14 and TRBJ2-1; 10 nucleotides align to TRBD2. The CDR3 runs to 14 residues. Trimming at V came to 6 bases and at J to 9 bases, leaving 8 bases not matched to a gene. Germline CDR1 SGHDN, CDR2 FVKESK.